The 13 T cell receptor beta chains given below trace back to one sample, sequenced in a study of read filtering for tumor transcriptome and immune sequencing. Molecular barcoded adaptors covering alpha/delta and beta/gamma chains were used on roughly 400 ng RNA. Each CDR3 protein is one row after TCRdb ran MiXCR on the reads. The sample contains some 120,000 distinct CDR3 sequences, 10% to 15% of which appear only once. Sequenced sample: a population of CD138-negative cells sorted from bone marrow. Source of these receptors: a donor at least 40 years old with multiple myeloma.

This clonotype was seen many times. The CDR3, as DNA: TGCAGCGCTCAGGGGGGGATCAATCAGCCCCAGCATTTT. Translated: CSAQGGINQPQHF. The rearrangement uses TRBV29-1 and TRBJ1-5; 7 bases are shared with TRBD1. Germline-derived CDR1 and CDR2 are SQVTM and ANQGSEA. With 7 bases clipped from V and 3 bases from J, the junction kept 6 bases outside the gene matches. The CDR3 covers 13 residues.

This chain connects TRBV7-9 to TRBJ2-3; D ambiguous. The V gene's germline CDR1 is SEHNR and CDR2 FQNEAQ (reference sequence). V was shortened by 1 base and J by 4 bases, with 9 bases between the two germline ends. There are 14 residues in the CDR3. CDR3 amino acids: CASSLDLRADTQYF. The DNA for the CDR3 is TGTGCCAGCAGCTTAGACTTACGGGCAGATACGCAGTATTTT.

Details on this clonotype: This likely reflects a read error, since a far larger clone is one base away. V is TRBV7-6 and J is TRBJ2-1; TRBD1 aligns across 8 bases. In germline, CDR1 is SGHVS, CDR2 FNYEAQ. V dropped 2 bases and J dropped 9; count of bases not matched to a gene: 15. The CDR3 has 17 amino acids. CDR3 DNA: TGTGCCAGCAGCTTACGACGGTCCGGACAGGGTGACAGTGAGCAGTTCTTC. It codes for CASSLRRSGQGDSEQFF.

The table lists this clonotype with a few counts. Since a much larger clone is just one base distant, this may be a read error. This chain connects TRBV19 to TRBJ2-2; D is tentatively TRBD1 or TRBD2 (5 bases each). The CDR3 runs to 17 residues. Germline V gene lookup returns CDR1 LNHDA and CDR2 SQIVND (reference sequence). In DNA form, the CDR3 reads TGTGCCAGTAGTATGGAGGTAGGGACGGCGAACACCGGGGAGCTGCTTTTT. Translating it yields CASSMEVGTANTGELLF.

A remark on this clonotype: It is likely a read error, because the conserved phenylalanine at the end of the CDR3 is missing. This rearrangement joins TRBV28 to TRBJ1-5; TRBD1 matches at 7 bases. Losses at the gene ends were 6 bases for V and 4 bases for J; bases not matched to a gene: 12. In germline, CDR1 is MDHEN, CDR2 SYDVKM. The CDR3 totals 16 residues. Written as DNA, the CDR3 is TGTGCCAGCAGGCTACAACGGGGACAGCCTAATCAGCCCCAGCATATT. Encoded protein: CASRLQRGQPNQPQHI.

This clonotype was observed a few times. The chain has TRBV19 and TRBJ1-5; a possible D gene is TRBD1 (6 bases). The germline V and J ends were trimmed by 6 bases and 4 bases, with 13 bases remaining between them. Germline V CDR1 and CDR2: LNHDA, SQIVND (reference sequence). CDR3 length: 14 residues. DNA of the CDR3: TGTGCCAGTAGAGATCGACAGGAGAATCAGCCCCAGCATTTT. Translating gives CASRDRQENQPQHF.

This clonotype has only a few counts. This chain uses TRBV12-3 or TRBV12-4 with TRBJ2-2; D is tentatively TRBD1 or TRBD2 (6 bases each). Trimming removed 6 bases from V and 5 bases from J, with 22 bases in between. This CDR3 is built from 17 residues. The CDR3: CASRLYKGGGGTGELFF. In nucleotides, the CDR3 is TGTGCCAGCAGATTATACAAAGGGGGAGGAGGTACCGGGGAGCTGTTTTTT.

At least ten counts were recorded for this clonotype. This rearrangement joins TRBV19 to TRBJ2-1; 9 bases line up with TRBD1. The CDR3 loop spans 18 amino acids. Germline lookup yields CDR1 LNHDA and CDR2 SQIVND (reference sequence). Trimming cost V 3 bases and J 0 bases; bases outside gene matches: 9. The CDR3 DNA sequence: TGTGCCAGTAGTATGACAGGGGGACACCTTTCCTCCTACAATGAGCAGTTCTTC. It specifies CASSMTGGHLSSYNEQFF.

This clonotype has ten or more counts. V is TRBV2 and J is TRBJ2-1; maybe TRBD1 (6 bases). Germline V gene sequence: CDR1 SNHLY, CDR2 FYNNEI. The V end lost 7 bases, the J end lost 7 bases, and 14 bases lay between the germline ends. The CDR3 is 13 residues long. In nucleotides, the CDR3 is TGTGCCAGCATAACCGGGACACAAAATGAGCAGTTCTTC. It specifies CASITGTQNEQFF.

This clonotype appeared many times. The chain recombines TRBV7-2 with TRBJ1-1; TRBD1 agrees at 11 bases. The V and J ends lost 6 bases and 5 bases, in that order; junction bases with no gene match: 5. The CDR3 totals 14 residues. Germline V gene sequence: CDR1 SGHTA, CDR2 FQGNSA. CDR3 in DNA: TGTGCCAGCAGGTCCGGGACAGGGGGTACTGAAGCTTTCTTT. Translation gives CASRSGTGGTEAFF. Full variable domain (missing parts from reference TRBV7-2 and TRBJ1-1): GAGVSQSPSNKVTEKGKDVELRCDPISGHTALYWYRQSLGQGLEFLIYFQGNSAPDKSGLPSDRFSAERTGGSVSTLTIQRTQQEDSAVYLCASRSGTGGTEAFFGQGTRLTVV.

This clonotype turned up a few times. This chain joins TRBV5-5 and TRBJ2-1; 8 nucleotides match TRBD1. J was trimmed by 0 bases and V by 3 bases; bases with no gene match: 2. CDR1 is SGHKS and CDR2 is YYEKEE in the germline V gene (reference sequence). This CDR3 contains 15 residues. The CDR3 loop is CASSSGGASYNEQFF. In DNA, the CDR3 is TGTGCCAGCAGCTCAGGGGGCGCCTCCTACAATGAGCAGTTCTTC.

This clonotype was counted ten times or more. The gene calls are TRBV5-1 and TRBJ1-6; D not certain. Germline-derived CDR1 and CDR2 are SGHRS and YFSETQ. This CDR3 spans 14 amino acids. V was cut by 6 bases and J by 4 bases, with 11 bases left in between. Here the CDR3 DNA reads TGCGCCAGCAAAGACCTGGGGTATAATTCACCCCTCCACTTT. The encoded protein is CASKDLGYNSPLHF.

Ten or more counts support this clonotype. The genes are TRBV7-9 and TRBJ1-4, with D unclear. V gave up 1 base and J gave up 0 bases, with 9 bases separating them. Germline loops: CDR1 SEHNR, CDR2 FQNEAQ (reference sequence). The CDR3 loop spans 16 amino acids. DNA of the CDR3: TGTGCCAGCAGCTTAGGGGCCATAACAACTAATGAAAAACTGTTTTTT. Amino acid sequence: CASSLGAITTNEKLFF.